The clone carrying this T cell receptor beta chain was detected a few times. Its antigen remains unidentified. This sample was included in a study of tumor-infiltrating lymphocytes in localized non-small cell lung cancer. Study-wide results and caveats: Available tissue quantity limited TCR sequencing to a patient subset.

CDR3 length equals 17 residues. V dropped 5 bases and J dropped 9; count of bases not matched to a gene: 17. Germline CDR1 is SEHNR and CDR2 is FQNEAQ (reference sequence). Only in-frame clones appear in the TCRdb table, and some are missing; sequencing was by immunoSEQ multiplex PCR. The sample has some 3,100 clones, approximately 52% seen once; the top ten hold roughly a tenth. The TCR comes from a human donor with non-small cell lung cancer. V is TRBV7-9 and J is TRBJ2-2; 8 bases align to TRBD1. The material sequenced was uninvolved lung tissue not adjacent to the tumor. Written as DNA, the CDR3 is TGTGCCAGCAGCGTTTCATCCGGGACAGGTAGTGTCCGGGAGCTGTTTTTT. Its translation is CASSVSSGTGSVRELFF.